This TCR beta chain came from a study of shared clonotypes between healthy human individuals. The wider study: Donors consisted of two women and a few men between 18 and 49. CD8 memory received one plate per donor, CD8 naive two, CD4 memory three and CD4 naive three. Study-level points and caveats: It was the few donors that limited the genetic and exposure-history diversity represented.

Sorted-subset replicate PCR reactions contained around 220 ng DNA, corresponding to tens of thousands of T cell genomes. Assay used: immunoSEQ multiplex PCR; TCRdb lists only in-frame clones, some missing. The repertoire has over a million clones, around 98% of them found once; the top ten carry approximately 0.44%. Notes on this clone: What it recognizes is unknown.

Sequenced input: naive CD4+ T cells sorted from blood. Subset reported: CD45RA+ positively selected. The receptor was derived from a man under 40 in good health.

The CDR3 reads CASSLTQREYNEQFF. As DNA, the CDR3 is TGCGCCAGCAGCTTGACGCAGCGGGAATACAATGAGCAGTTCTTC. V and J are TRBV5-1 and TRBJ2-1; 7 positions agree with TRBD2. The CDR3 runs to 15 residues. V lost 1 base to trimming and J lost 4 bases; unmatched junction nucleotides: 5. Germline V gene lookup returns CDR1 SGHRS and CDR2 YFSETQ. Combining the CDR3 with reference TRBV5-1 and TRBJ2-1 gives the whole variable domain KAGVTQTPRYLIKTRGQQVTLSCSPISGHRSVSWYQQTPGQGLQFLFEYFSETQRNKGNFPGRFSGRQFSNSRSEMNVSTLELGDSALYLCASSLTQREYNEQFFGPGTRLTVL.